The rows below give T cell receptor beta chains drawn from one sample of a study of blood T cell repertoires in COVID-19. Data came from immunoSEQ multiplex PCR; TCRdb stores just in-frame clones and leaves some out. This sample has around 60,000 clones, with roughly 84% found just once. Sequencing input: peripheral blood. All receptors come from a man aged 45 to 65 with COVID-19, enrolled during active disease. Both conserved end residues are part of each CDR3. The D gene is left open where the match is weak. Only some rows state a clone size, as once, few, many or a class for expanded clones.

cdr3_aa,cdr3_nt,d_call,j_call,v_call,clone_size
CASSSNRDRGRPQHF,TGTGCCAGTAGTTCAAACCGGGACAGGGGACGGCCCCAGCATTTT,TRBD1,TRBJ1-5,TRBV19,-
CASSQDHGSDTQYF,TGTGCCAGCAGCCAAGATCACGGGTCAGATACGCAGTATTTT,-,TRBJ2-3,TRBV3-1/TRBV3-2,-
CASRGRQERYGYTF,TGTGCCAGCAGAGGGAGACAGGAGAGGTATGGCTACACCTTC,-,TRBJ1-2,TRBV6-5,-
CASSLSGYEQYF,TGTGCCAGCAGTCTTAGCGGATACGAGCAGTACTTC,-,TRBJ2-7,TRBV2,-
CASSHQRVAGVEQYF,TGTGCCAGCAGCCATCAGAGAGTAGCGGGAGTCGAGCAGTACTTC,TRBD2,TRBJ2-7,TRBV14,-
CASRLQGNTEAFF,TGTGCCAGCAGACTACAGGGGAACACTGAAGCTTTCTTT,-,TRBJ1-1,TRBV28,-
CAISVQGDTQYF,TGTGCCATCAGTGTTCAGGGAGATACGCAGTATTTT,-,TRBJ2-3,TRBV10-3,-
CASSLMGQGSPLHF,TGTGCCAGCAGCTTAATGGGACAGGGATCACCCCTCCACTTT,TRBD1,TRBJ1-6,TRBV7-3,few
CASRYPGGAEANVLTF,TGTGCCAGCAGATATCCGGGGGGGGCAGAGGCCAACGTCCTGACTTTC,TRBD2,TRBJ2-6,TRBV28,once
CARSFARVNIQYF,TGTGCCAGAAGCTTTGCGCGGGTAAACATTCAGTACTTC,-,TRBJ2-4,TRBV5-3,-
CASSIIHQNNQPQHF,TGTGCCAGTAGTATAATACACCAGAACAATCAGCCCCAGCATTTT,-,TRBJ1-5,TRBV19,-
CATSRDRVSGNEQFF,TGTGCCACCAGCAGAGATCGGGTAAGCGGGAACGAGCAGTTCTTC,TRBD2,TRBJ2-1,TRBV15,-
CASSASGTGDLSTEAFF,TGTGCCAGCAGCGCCTCCGGGACAGGTGATTTGTCCACTGAAGCTTTCTTT,TRBD1,TRBJ1-1,TRBV9,-
CASSQGISGSIATVF,TGTGCCAGCAGCCAAGGGATTAGCGGGAGTATAGCTACGGTCTTC,TRBD2,TRBJ2-1,TRBV3-1/TRBV3-2,few
CASSFSGDYEQYF,TGTGCCAGCAGCTTCTCAGGGGACTACGAGCAGTACTTC,-,TRBJ2-7,TRBV7-2,few
CATSDGDRGGWETQYF,TGTGCCACCAGTGATGGGGACAGGGGAGGATGGGAGACCCAGTACTTC,TRBD1,TRBJ2-5,TRBV24-1,-
CASSQESIYF,TGCGCCAGCAGTCAAGAGTCCATATATTTT,-,TRBJ1-3,TRBV23-1,-
CAWSVQDNQPQHF,TGTGCCTGGAGTGTACAGGATAATCAGCCCCAGCATTTT,-,TRBJ1-5,TRBV30,-
CASSVNSNYEQYF,TGTGCCAGCAGCGTAAACAGCAACTACGAGCAGTACTTC,-,TRBJ2-7,TRBV9,-
CASSEVRGTKTQYF,TGTGCCAGCAGTGAAGTTAGGGGGACGAAGACCCAGTACTTC,-,TRBJ2-5,TRBV6-1,once
CASSEERAPYGYTF,TGTGCCAGCAGTGAAGAGAGGGCTCCCTATGGCTACACCTTC,-,TRBJ1-2,TRBV6-1,-
CASSKIQTGSYGYTF,TGTGCCAGCAGTAAGATACAGACAGGGTCCTATGGCTACACCTTC,TRBD1,TRBJ1-2,TRBV6-5,-
CASSENGEGSYEQYF,TGTGCCAGCAGTGAAAACGGGGAGGGATCCTACGAGCAGTACTTC,TRBD2,TRBJ2-7,TRBV6-1,few
CAWSVIGAATQYF,TGTGCCTGGAGTGTCATCGGAGCGGCAACGCAGTATTTT,-,TRBJ2-3,TRBV30,-
CASSLEQGLSYEQYF,TGTGCCAGCAGCTTAGAACAGGGGTTGTCCTACGAGCAGTACTTC,TRBD1,TRBJ2-7,TRBV7-2,-
CASSRSLEQYF,TGTGCCAGCAGCCGTTCTCTCGAGCAGTACTTC,-,TRBJ2-7,TRBV3-1/TRBV3-2,once
CASSWDRESNQPQHF,TGTGCCAGCAGCTGGGACAGGGAAAGCAATCAGCCCCAGCATTTT,TRBD1,TRBJ1-5,TRBV2,-
CASSFFGGAGELFF,TGTGCCAGCAGCTTTTTTGGCGGGGCCGGGGAGCTGTTTTTT,-,TRBJ2-2,TRBV13,-
CASSSPRETQYF,TGTGCCAGCAGCTCCCCCCGAGAGACCCAGTACTTC,-,TRBJ2-5,TRBV5-4,-
CSASQGSGASYNEQFF,TGCAGTGCTAGTCAGGGTAGCGGGGCTTCCTACAATGAGCAGTTCTTC,TRBD2,TRBJ2-1,TRBV20-1,-
CASSIGVNTEAFF,TGTGCCAGTAGTATCGGAGTGAACACTGAAGCTTTCTTT,-,TRBJ1-1,TRBV19,-
CASSQEEAANTGELFF,TGTGCCAGCAGCCAAGAAGAAGCGGCGAACACCGGGGAGCTGTTTTTT,-,TRBJ2-2,TRBV3-1/TRBV3-2,medium-sized
CASSQDGVVETQYF,TGTGCCAGCAGCCAGGACGGGGTGGTAGAGACCCAGTACTTC,-,TRBJ2-5,TRBV7-2,-
CASRSGTGGWNTEAFF,TGTGCCAGCAGATCCGGGACAGGGGGATGGAACACTGAAGCTTTCTTT,TRBD1,TRBJ1-1,TRBV28,-
CASSPRGTGANEKLFF,TGCGCCAGCAGCCCCCGAGGGACAGGGGCTAATGAAAAACTGTTTTTT,TRBD1,TRBJ1-4,TRBV4-1,-
CATSRTSREYLYF,TGTGCCACCAGCAGAACTTCCCGGGAGTACTTGTACTTC,-,TRBJ2-7,TRBV15,-
CASSMGGVHTGELFF,TGTGCCAGTAGTATGGGAGGGGTCCACACCGGGGAGCTGTTTTTT,TRBD2,TRBJ2-2,TRBV19,-
CASSLDPGQGTSPLHF,TGCGCCAGCAGCTTGGACCCGGGACAGGGGACTTCACCCCTCCACTTT,TRBD1,TRBJ1-6,TRBV5-1,-